The T cell receptor beta chain under discussion was sequenced for a study of blood T cell repertoires in COVID-19. V lost 5 bases, J lost 4 bases, and 11 bases lay in between. The germline gives CDR1 SEHNR, CDR2 FQNEAQ (reference sequence). CDR3 length equals 13 residues. Self-reported history from a screening survey and questionnaire set each donor's cohort. Original handling: Amplification of reference gene primers was used by the study to estimate nucleated cell counts. Only in-frame clones appear in the TCRdb table, and some are missing; sequencing was by immunoSEQ multiplex PCR. V and J calls and clone size are copied from that table; D and trimming were computed from the DNA. The data contain roughly 150,000 clones, less than 80% of them seen just once; the ten biggest clones take up 19%.

Material for sequencing was PBMCs or T cells enriched from blood (not recorded which). This rearrangement joins TRBV7-9 to TRBJ1-1; D call uncertain. The TCR sequence derives from a woman aged 70-85 years in a cohort exposed to, infected with or recovered from COVID-19 (not recorded which). The CDR3 loop reads CASSPRGFTEAFF. The CDR3 DNA sequence: TGTGCCAGCAGCCCGCGGGGATTCACTGAAGCTTTCTTT.